This TCR beta chain came from a study of T cell responses to AZD1222 COVID-19 vaccine. Study at large: Pooled in the analysis were second doses at about 4 or about 12 weeks.

Study-level points and caveats: Spike-specific TCR breadth and depth both grew after two AZD1222 doses. A reported finding is that nearly half of spike-specific TCRs target unmutated variant regions. Dominant CD4 TCR responses targeted spike regions 160-218 and 743-854.

CDR1 MNHEY and CDR2 SMNVEV come from the germline V gene (reference sequence). V lost 5 bases to trimming and J lost 5 bases; unmatched junction nucleotides: 10. The CDR3 is 17 residues long. The assay was immunoSEQ multiplex PCR, and TCRdb's table has in-frame clones only and misses some. The data hold 85,000 to 120,000 clones, with about 88% observed a single time. As concerns this clone: What it binds is not known.

The sequence came from an adult in good health. V gene TRBV27 combines with J gene TRBJ2-2, with 11 bases identical to TRBD2. The sequencing here drew on peripheral blood, taken on day 0 of AZD1222 vaccination. The CDR3 sequence: CASSPRLAGGRTGELFF. CDR3 nucleotide sequence: TGTGCCAGCAGTCCCCGGTTAGCGGGGGGGCGAACCGGGGAGCTGTTTTTT.